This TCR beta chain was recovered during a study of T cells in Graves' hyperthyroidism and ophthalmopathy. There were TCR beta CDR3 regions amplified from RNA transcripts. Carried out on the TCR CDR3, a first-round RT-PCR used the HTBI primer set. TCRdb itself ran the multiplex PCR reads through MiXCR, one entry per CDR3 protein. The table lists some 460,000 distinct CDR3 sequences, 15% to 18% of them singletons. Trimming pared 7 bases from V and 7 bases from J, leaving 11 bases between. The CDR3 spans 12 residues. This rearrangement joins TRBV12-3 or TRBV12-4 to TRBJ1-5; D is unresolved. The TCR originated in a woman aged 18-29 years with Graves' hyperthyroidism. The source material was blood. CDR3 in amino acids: CASTALYQPQHF. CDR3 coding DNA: TGTGCCAGCACCGCATTGTACCAGCCCCAGCATTTT.